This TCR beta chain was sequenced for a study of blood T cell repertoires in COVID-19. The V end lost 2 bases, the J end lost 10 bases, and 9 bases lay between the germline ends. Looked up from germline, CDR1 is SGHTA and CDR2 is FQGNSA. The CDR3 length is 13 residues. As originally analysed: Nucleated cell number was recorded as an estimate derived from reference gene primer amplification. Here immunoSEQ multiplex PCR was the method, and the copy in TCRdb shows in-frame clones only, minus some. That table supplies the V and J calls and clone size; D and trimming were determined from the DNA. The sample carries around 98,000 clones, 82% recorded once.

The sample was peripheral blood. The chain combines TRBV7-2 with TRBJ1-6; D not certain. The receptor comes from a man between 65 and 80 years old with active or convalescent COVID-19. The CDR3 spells CASSLKYSSPLHF. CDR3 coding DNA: TGTGCCAGCAGCTTAAAATACAGCTCACCCCTCCACTTT. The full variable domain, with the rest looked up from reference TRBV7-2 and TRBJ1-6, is GAGVSQSPSNKVTEKGKDVELRCDPISGHTALYWYRQSLGQGLEFLIYFQGNSAPDKSGLPSDRFSAERTGGSVSTLTIQRTQQEDSAVYLCASSLKYSSPLHFGNGTRLTVT.